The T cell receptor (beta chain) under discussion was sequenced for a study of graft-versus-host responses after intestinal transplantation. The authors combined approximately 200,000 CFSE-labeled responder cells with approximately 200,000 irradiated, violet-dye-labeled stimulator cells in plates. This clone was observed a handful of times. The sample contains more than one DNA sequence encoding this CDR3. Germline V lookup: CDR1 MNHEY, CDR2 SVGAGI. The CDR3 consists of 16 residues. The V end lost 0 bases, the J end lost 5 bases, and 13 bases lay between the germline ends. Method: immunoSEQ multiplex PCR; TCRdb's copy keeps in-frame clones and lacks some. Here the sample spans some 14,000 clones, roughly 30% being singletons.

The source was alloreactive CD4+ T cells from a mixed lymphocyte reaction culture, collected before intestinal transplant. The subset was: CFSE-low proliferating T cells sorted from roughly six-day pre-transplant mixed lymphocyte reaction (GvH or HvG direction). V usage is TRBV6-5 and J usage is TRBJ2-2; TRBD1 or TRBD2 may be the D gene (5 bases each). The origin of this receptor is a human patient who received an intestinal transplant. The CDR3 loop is CASSYSRGAGTGELFF. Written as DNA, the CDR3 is TGTGCCAGCAGTTACTCCCGGGGCGCAGGGACCGGGGAGCTGTTTTTT.